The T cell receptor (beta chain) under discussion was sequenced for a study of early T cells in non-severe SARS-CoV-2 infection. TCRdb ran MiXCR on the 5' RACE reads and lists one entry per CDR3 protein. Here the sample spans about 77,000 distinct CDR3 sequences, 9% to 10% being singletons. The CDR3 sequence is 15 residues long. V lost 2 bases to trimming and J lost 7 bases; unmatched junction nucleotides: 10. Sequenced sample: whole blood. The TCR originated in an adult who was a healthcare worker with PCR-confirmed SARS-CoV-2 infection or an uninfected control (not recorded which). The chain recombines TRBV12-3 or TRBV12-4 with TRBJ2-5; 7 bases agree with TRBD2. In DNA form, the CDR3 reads TGTGCCAGCAGTTTACTTTCTAGCGGTCCGTTGACCCAGTACTTC. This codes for CASSLLSSGPLTQYF.